These 26 T cell receptor beta chains originate from one sample sequenced in a study of T-cell reconstitution after alpha-beta-depleted transplantation in children. Preparation of the TCRbeta library used unique molecular identifiers. TCRdb processed the PCR reads anew with MiXCR; each CDR3 protein has one entry. The data show approximately 630,000 distinct CDR3 sequences, less than 15% seen once. The material sequenced was PBMCs, taken before TCRalphabeta/CD19-depleted stem cell transplant. Receptor source: a girl under 10 years old with congenital amegakaryocytic thrombocytopenia, due to receive a stem cell transplant.

A word on this clonotype: The junction and the germline gene differ at one end; a read error may be behind it. The chain employs TRBV12-3 or TRBV12-4 and TRBJ2-1; D unresolved. This CDR3 is built from 13 residues. The CDR3 loop is CGSRRPSNNEQFF. CDR3 DNA: TGTGGCAGCCGGCGGCCTTCCAACAATGAACAGTTCTTC.

The rearrangement joins TRBV18 to TRBJ1-1; D is ambiguous. With 10 bases removed from V and 0 bases from J, the gap between germline ends came to 12 bases. The germline CDR1 and CDR2 sequences are KGHSH and LQKENI. This CDR3 spans 13 amino acids. The CDR3 nucleotides are TGTGCCACCTATAGCGCTTTGAACACTGAAGCTTTCTTT. Encoded protein: CATYSALNTEAFF.

This clonotype was recorded at least ten times. The chain couples TRBV12-3 or TRBV12-4 to TRBJ2-1; 8 nucleotides align to TRBD2. Trimming at V came to 3 bases and at J to 0 bases, leaving 1 base not matched to a gene. CDR3 length: 15 amino acids. The CDR3 coding sequence is TGTGCCAGCAGTTTTCTAGCGGGCTCCTACAATGAGCAGTTCTTC. Translation: CASSFLAGSYNEQFF.

This clonotype occurred once. The chain combines TRBV30 with TRBJ2-3; no clear D gene. V lost 2 bases and J lost 2, with 2 bases in between. The germline V gene has CDR1 GTSNPN and CDR2 SVGIG (reference sequence). CDR3 size: 11 residues. CDR3 loop: CAWSTTDTQYF. Here the CDR3 DNA reads TGTGCCTGGAGTACCACAGATACGCAGTATTTT. The full variable domain, rest sourced from reference TRBV30 and TRBJ2-3, is SQTIHQWPATLVQPVGSPLSLECTVEGTSNPNLYWYRQAAGRGLQLLFYSVGIGQISSEVPQNLSASRPQDRQFILSSKKLLLSDSGFYLCAWSTTDTQYFGPGTRLTVL.

The chain links TRBV20-1 to TRBJ2-4; perhaps TRBD2 as D (5 bases). The CDR3 spans 15 residues. Germline V gene data show CDR1 as DFQATT and CDR2 as SNEGSKA (reference sequence). Trimming took 2 bases from V and 3 from J, leaving 14 bases between them. CDR3 sequence reads: CSARQLGRGKNIQYF. The CDR3 DNA is TGCAGTGCTAGACAACTCGGACGGGGCAAAAACATTCAGTACTTC.

This clonotype was found a few times. This chain joins TRBV20-1 and TRBJ1-5; no definite D call. Germline-derived CDR1 and CDR2 are DFQATT and SNEGSKA (reference sequence). CDR3 length equals 15 residues. V lost 1 base to trimming and J lost 1 base, with 11 bases between them. CDR3 amino acids: CSARALEDSNQPQHF. In DNA, the CDR3 is TGCAGTGCTAGAGCTCTGGAGGACAGCAATCAGCCCCAGCATTTT.

In this sample, this clonotype turned up a few times. The chain couples TRBV24-1 to TRBJ2-1; TRBD2 is a possible D gene (6 bases). The CDR3 covers 19 residues. Germline V CDR1 and CDR2: KGHDR, SFDVKD. Trimming took off 9 bases at V and 4 bases at J, with 30 bases between the two ends. CDR3 in DNA: TGTGCCACCGATGGCGCACTAGCACCCGAAACGAGGACATACAATGAGCAGTTCTTC. The encoded protein is CATDGALAPETRTYNEQFF.

Ten or more counts support this clonotype. J is TRBJ2-7 and V is TRBV28, with no clear D. The CDR3 sequence is 12 residues long. Trimming left V 5 bases short and J 3 bases short, with 8 bases between. CDR1 is MDHEN and CDR2 is SYDVKM in the germline V gene. The CDR3 protein is CASSPPLYEQYF. Here the CDR3 DNA reads TGTGCCAGCAGTCCGCCCCTCTACGAGCAGTACTTC.

CDR3 in amino acids: CASSLDLAGGIGSGANVLTF. The CDR3 bases are TGCGCCAGCAGCTTGGACCTAGCGGGAGGCATAGGCTCTGGGGCCAACGTCCTGACTTTC. The chain combines TRBV5-1 with TRBJ2-6, with 11 bases that match TRBD2. The CDR3 runs 20 residues. V was clipped by 0 bases and J by 0 bases; unmatched bases: 8. Germline V CDR1 and CDR2: SGHRS, YFSETQ.

The rearrangement joins TRBV6-1 to TRBJ2-1, with 8 bases aligning to TRBD2. V gave up 6 bases and J gave up 2 bases; unmatched junction bases: 6. This CDR3 has 15 residues. CDR1 is MNHNS, CDR2 SASEGT, per germline. CDR3 amino acids: CASSSGTRAYNEQFF. As DNA, the CDR3 is TGTGCCAGCAGCTCCGGGACTAGAGCCTACAATGAGCAGTTCTTC.

Remarks on this clonotype: An end of the junction does not agree with germline; a read error may underlie this. The chain has TRBV4-2 and TRBJ2-3, with D tentatively TRBD1 or TRBD2 (5 bases each). This CDR3 comprises 15 residues. The germline V gene encodes CDR1 LGHNA and CDR2 YNFKEQ. The CDR3 protein is CASGHGTPSTDTQYF. In nucleotides, the CDR3 is TGTGCCAGCGGCCACGGGACCCCATCCACAGATACGCAGTATTTT.

This clonotype has at least ten counts. The chain has TRBV4-1 and TRBJ2-4; D might be TRBD1 or TRBD2, each matching 5 bases. The V end was cut by 5 bases, the J end by 0 bases, with 17 bases between. The CDR3 is 17 amino acids. Germline V gene lookup returns CDR1 MGHRA and CDR2 YSYEKL. The CDR3 sequence is CASSSPGAPIAKNIQYF. CDR3 sequence (DNA): TGCGCCAGCAGCTCGCCCGGGGCGCCCATAGCCAAAAACATTCAGTACTTC.

This chain joins TRBV15 and TRBJ2-7; D gene ambiguous. Germline V gene lookup returns CDR1 LNHNV and CDR2 YYDKDF (reference sequence). V lost 0 bases and J lost 2, with 11 bases in between. The CDR3 sequence is 15 residues long. The CDR3 loop reads CATSRDLSGTYEQYF. For the CDR3, the DNA is TGTGCCACCAGCAGAGATCTTTCCGGAACCTACGAGCAGTACTTC. Combining the CDR3 with reference TRBV15 and TRBJ2-7 gives the whole variable domain DAMVIQNPRYQVTQFGKPVTLSCSQTLNHNVMYWYQQKSSQAPKLLFHYYDKDFNNEADTPDNFQSRRPNTSFCFLDIRSPGLGDTAMYLCATSRDLSGTYEQYFGPGTRLTVT.

This clonotype came up many times. This chain connects TRBV20-1 to TRBJ2-1; TRBD2 might be the D (6 bases). The CDR3 extends over 13 amino acids. V lost 4 bases and J lost 7, with 14 bases in between. CDR1 is DFQATT, CDR2 SNEGSKA, per germline (reference sequence). The CDR3 DNA reads TGCAGTGCTATTCCCGGGAGTGATAATGAGCAGTTCTTC. Its translation is CSAIPGSDNEQFF.

This clonotype appeared many times. The chain carries TRBV7-9 and TRBJ1-2; no reliable D call. In germline, CDR1 is SEHNR, CDR2 FQNEAQ (reference sequence). V was trimmed by 5 bases and J by 4 bases, leaving 11 bases between them. The length of the CDR3 is 13 residues. The CDR3 DNA reads TGTGCCAGCAGCCTACAGCAAAGCTATGGCTACACCTTC. This translates into CASSLQQSYGYTF. Full variable domain (outside the CDR3, taken from reference TRBV7-9 and TRBJ1-2): DTGVSQNPRHKITKRGQNVTFRCDPISEHNRLYWYRQTLGQGPEFLTYFQNEAQLEKSRLLSDRFSAERPKGSFSTLEIQRTEQGDSAMYLCASSLQQSYGYTFGSGTRLTVV.

This rearrangement joins TRBV7-8 to TRBJ2-7; 8 nucleotides match TRBD2. There are 14 residues in the CDR3. Germline trimming cut 7 bases from V and 3 bases from J; bases unmatched to any gene: 8. CDR1 and CDR2 (germline): SGHVS, FQNEAQ. The CDR3 DNA reads as TGTGCCAGCACTACGGCGGGACTAGACTACGAGCAGTACTTC. It is translated as CASTTAGLDYEQYF.

About this clonotype: This clone may be a read error of a much larger clone one base away. CDR3 amino acids: CASGRGGRITSPLHF. For the CDR3, the DNA is TGTGCCAGCGGGCGAGGGGGACGGATTACTTCACCCCTCCACTTT. This chain links TRBV27 with TRBJ1-6; the D gene is possibly TRBD1 (6 bases). V lost 8 bases, J lost 9 bases, and 20 bases lay in between. CDR1 is MNHEY, CDR2 SMNVEV, per germline (reference sequence). The CDR3 sequence is 15 residues long.

This clonotype was counted ten times or more. Compared with germline, one end of the junction differs, possibly owing to a read error. The chain has TRBV20-1 and TRBJ1-2; 7 nucleotides agree with TRBD1. CDR3 length equals 14 residues. Germline loops: CDR1 DFQATT, CDR2 SNEGSKA (reference sequence). The CDR3 nucleotides are TGCAGTGCAAGAGGGGACAGTTTATCCTATGGCTACACCTTC. Translated: CSARGDSLSYGYTF.

This clonotype has more than one count but fewer than ten. The rearrangement links TRBV7-2 to TRBJ2-4; D is uncertain. V was cut by 2 bases and J by 5 bases, with 7 bases left in between. This CDR3 is 13 amino acids long. Germline CDR1 is SGHTA and CDR2 is FQGNSA. The CDR3 region is CASSLRTENIQYF. Here the CDR3 DNA reads TGTGCCAGCAGCTTACGGACGGAAAACATTCAGTACTTC.

This clonotype was seen ten or more times. This rearrangement joins TRBV18 to TRBJ2-1, with D tentatively TRBD2 (6 bases). Trimming shortened V by 4 bases and J by 9 bases, and 13 bases separated the two germline ends. This CDR3 region has 13 residues. The germline CDR1 and CDR2 sequences are KGHSH and LQKENI. In nucleotides, the CDR3 is TGTGCCAGCTCACAGGAGGGGTTTTCTGAGCAGTTCTTC. This codes for CASSQEGFSEQFF.

The V gene is TRBV5-5, the J gene TRBJ2-1; D ambiguous. Germline V gene data show CDR1 as SGHKS and CDR2 as YYEKEE (reference sequence). The CDR3 contains 14 residues. V was shortened by 4 bases and J by 8 bases, with 16 bases between the two germline ends. The CDR3 protein is CASSESRRLDEQFF. CDR3 in DNA: TGTGCCAGCAGCGAGTCCCGTAGGTTAGATGAGCAGTTCTTC.

This rearrangement joins TRBV28 to TRBJ2-3, with a weak D call TRBD1 (6 bases). The V end lost 4 bases, the J end lost 7 bases, and 18 bases lay between the germline ends. Germline V gene data show CDR1 as MDHEN and CDR2 as SYDVKM. The CDR3 spans 15 residues. The chain's CDR3 is CASSSKGRGGHTQYF. CDR3 in DNA: TGTGCCAGCAGTTCTAAGGGCAGGGGCGGCCATACGCAGTATTTT.

This clonotype was observed many times. V gene TRBV7-2 combines with J gene TRBJ2-3; 9 bases agree with TRBD2. This CDR3 spans 15 amino acids. The ends lost 6 bases at V and 1 base at J; junction bases unmatched: 5. Germline CDR1 and CDR2: SGHTA and FQGNSA. CDR3 sequence (DNA): TGTGCCAGCAGGCCAGCGGGAGGACGCACAGATACGCAGTATTTT. Its translation: CASRPAGGRTDTQYF.

The chain links TRBV29-1 to TRBJ2-4; tentatively, D is TRBD2 (5 bases). V was pared by 3 bases and J by 8 bases, with 14 bases between. The CDR3 has 13 residues. The germline CDR1 and CDR2 sequences are SQVTM and ANQGSEA. CDR3 protein: CSVEGRRKDIQYF. The CDR3 DNA follows: TGCAGCGTTGAGGGCAGGAGGAAGGACATTCAGTACTTC.

This clonotype occurred many times. The chain couples TRBV2 to TRBJ2-1; 7 positions match TRBD1. The germline V gene has CDR1 SNHLY and CDR2 FYNNEI. V dropped 7 bases and J dropped 3; count of bases not matched to a gene: 6. CDR3 length equals 14 residues. CDR3 loop: CASNEQGNYNEQFF. As DNA, the CDR3 is TGTGCCAGCAACGAACAGGGGAACTACAATGAGCAGTTCTTC.

Written as DNA, the CDR3 is TGCAGTCCTCACGGATACAATGAGCAGTTCTTC. It specifies CSPHGYNEQFF. The V gene is TRBV20-1, the J gene TRBJ2-1; D remains unclear. Trimming took off 8 bases at V and 4 bases at J, with 9 bases between the two ends. The germline V gene has CDR1 DFQATT and CDR2 SNEGSKA (reference sequence). This CDR3 is 11 amino acids long.